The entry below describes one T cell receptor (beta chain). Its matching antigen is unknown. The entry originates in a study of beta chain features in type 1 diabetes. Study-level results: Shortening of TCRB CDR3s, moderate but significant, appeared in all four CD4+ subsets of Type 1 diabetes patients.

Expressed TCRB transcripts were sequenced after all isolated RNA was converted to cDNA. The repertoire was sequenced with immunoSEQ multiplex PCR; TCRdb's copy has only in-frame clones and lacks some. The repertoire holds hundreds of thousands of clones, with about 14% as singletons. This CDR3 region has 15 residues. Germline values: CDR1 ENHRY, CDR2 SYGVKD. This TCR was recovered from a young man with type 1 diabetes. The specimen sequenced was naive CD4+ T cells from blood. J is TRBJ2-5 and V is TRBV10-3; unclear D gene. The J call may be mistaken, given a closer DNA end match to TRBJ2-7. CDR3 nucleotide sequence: TGTGCCATCAGTGGTCTTCCTGATAGCTCCTACGAGCAGTACTTC. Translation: CAISGLPDSSYEQYF.